This T cell receptor (beta chain) was recovered during a study of blood T cell repertoires in COVID-19. The CDR3 totals 16 residues. Germline CDR1 reads MDHEN; CDR2 reads SYDVKM. The V end lost 1 base, the J end lost 7 bases, and 17 bases lay between the germline ends. Sequencing used immunoSEQ multiplex PCR; TCRdb keeps in-frame clones, though not all of them. This sample carries 120,000 to 150,000 clones, about 84% of them seen once, and the ten largest clones take 10% to 15%. This clonotype was sampled from a man between 60 and 70 years old with active or convalescent COVID-19. This chain links TRBV28 with TRBJ1-5; D perhaps matches TRBD1 (6 bases). The sample taken for sequencing was peripheral blood. The DNA of the CDR3 is TGTGCCAGCAGTTTATTAGGGGGGGGATTTAGGCAGCCCCAGCATTTT. Protein product: CASSLLGGGFRQPQHF.